These 5 T cell receptor beta chains came from one sample sequenced in a study of control samples from healthy donors and cancer patients. Measured with immunoSEQ multiplex PCR; TCRdb has only the in-frame clones, and not every one. This table has roughly 69,000 clones, 83% appearing once. The source material was blood. The receptors shown here come from a man aged 55 to 70 in good health.

The chain carries TRBV30 and TRBJ2-7; TRBD1 aligns across 7 bases. V shed 7 bases, J shed 3 bases, and the junction held 6 bases outside the gene matches. The CDR3 covers 12 residues. Germline values: CDR1 GTSNPN, CDR2 SVGIG (reference sequence). The CDR3 here is CAFRGRSYEQYF. DNA of the CDR3: TGTGCCTTTAGGGGGCGCAGCTACGAGCAGTACTTC.

This clone appeared a few times. The rearrangement uses TRBV7-9 and TRBJ2-2; 9 bases line up with TRBD2. Losses at the gene ends were 6 bases for V and 0 bases for J; bases not matched to a gene: 5. The CDR3 runs 16 residues. The germline gives CDR1 SEHNR, CDR2 FQNEAQ (reference sequence). The CDR3 sequence: CASRSGLASNTGELFF. The CDR3 DNA reads as TGTGCCAGCAGATCGGGACTAGCTTCGAACACCGGGGAGCTGTTTTTT.

V and J are TRBV29-1 and TRBJ2-7; 10 nucleotides agree with TRBD2. The V gene's germline CDR1 is SQVTM and CDR2 ANQGSEA. The V and J ends lost 4 bases and 7 bases, in that order; junction bases with no gene match: 10. CDR3 length: 14 residues. For the CDR3, the DNA is TGCAGCGTTGTCCTAGCGGGAGTATGGCGGGAGCAGTACTTC. Its translation: CSVVLAGVWREQYF.

The chain links TRBV2 to TRBJ1-3, with D possibly matching TRBD1 (5 bases). Trimming cost V 8 bases and J 1 base, with 6 bases left between them. The CDR3 spans 12 residues. Germline V gives CDR1 SNHLY, CDR2 FYNNEI. As DNA, the CDR3 is TGTGCCAGCGCAGGGTCTGGAAACACCATATATTTT. Translation gives CASAGSGNTIYF.

The genes are TRBV6-2 or TRBV6-3 and TRBJ2-7; a possible D gene is TRBD2 (5 bases). Trimming took 4 bases from V and 2 from J, leaving 18 bases between them. The germline gives CDR1 MNHEY, CDR2 SVGEGT. This CDR3 has 16 amino acids. The CDR3 spells CASSSLRGVQPYEQYF. CDR3 nucleotide sequence: TGTGCCAGCAGTTCCCTTCGGGGAGTCCAGCCCTACGAGCAGTACTTC.